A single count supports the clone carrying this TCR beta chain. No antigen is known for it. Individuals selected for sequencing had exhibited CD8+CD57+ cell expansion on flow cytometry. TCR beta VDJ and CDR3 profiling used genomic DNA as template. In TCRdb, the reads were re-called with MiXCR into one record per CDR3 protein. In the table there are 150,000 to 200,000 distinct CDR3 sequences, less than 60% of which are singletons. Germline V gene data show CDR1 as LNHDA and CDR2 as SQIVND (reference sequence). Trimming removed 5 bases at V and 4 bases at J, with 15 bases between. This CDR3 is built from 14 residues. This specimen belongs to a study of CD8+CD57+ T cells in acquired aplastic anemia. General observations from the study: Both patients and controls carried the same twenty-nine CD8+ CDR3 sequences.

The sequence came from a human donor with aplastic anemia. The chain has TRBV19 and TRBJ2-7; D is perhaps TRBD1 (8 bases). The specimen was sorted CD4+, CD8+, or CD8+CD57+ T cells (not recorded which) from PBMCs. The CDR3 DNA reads TGTGCCAGTAGTGTCGGACAGGGAGGGTACGAGCAGTACTTC. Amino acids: CASSVGQGGYEQYF.